What follows are 10 T cell receptor beta chains derived from one specimen sequenced in a study of T-cell memory formation after mild COVID-19. Using its own MiXCR run on the 5' RACE reads, TCRdb lists one record per CDR3 protein. The sample holds roughly 340,000 distinct CDR3 sequences, around 20% seen once. Sequencing input: PBMCs or a T cell subset sorted from them (not recorded which). The receptors stem from a man between 18 and 29 years old who had mild COVID-19 (a few samples of this study predate the infection). Cell type and time point are not known.

The chain joins TRBV29-1 to TRBJ1-1, with D perhaps matching TRBD1 (6 bases). Trimming stripped 3 bases from V and 7 bases from J, with 12 bases between. The length of the CDR3 is 12 residues. Per germline, CDR1 SQVTM and CDR2 ANQGSEA. CDR3 sequence: CSVEYREGEAFF. As DNA, the CDR3 is TGCAGCGTTGAGTACAGGGAGGGTGAAGCTTTCTTT.

This chain uses TRBV7-8 with TRBJ2-1; 16 nucleotides align to TRBD2. Trimming took 5 bases from V and 6 from J; bases not matched to a gene: 7. The CDR3 is 17 amino acids. Germline V lookup: CDR1 SGHVS, CDR2 FQNEAQ. The chain's CDR3 is CASSLGTSGGAGNEQFF. The CDR3, as DNA: TGTGCCAGCAGCCTAGGGACTAGCGGGGGGGCTGGCAATGAGCAGTTCTTC.

The DNA for the CDR3 is TGCAGTGTGTGGGGTCTGAGGGAAGGAAAAACTGAAGCTTTCTTT. This gives the protein CSVWGLREGKTEAFF. The chain has TRBV20-1 and TRBJ1-1, with unresolved D. V was clipped by 7 bases and J by 5 bases, with 23 bases between them. Per the germline V gene, CDR1 is DFQATT and CDR2 is SNEGSKA (reference sequence). The CDR3 runs 15 residues.

V is TRBV5-6 and J is TRBJ2-7; 8 bases match TRBD2. Germline V gives CDR1 SGHDT, CDR2 YYEEEE. The trim removed 0 bases at V and 1 base at J, leaving 0 bases unmatched. CDR3 length: 14 residues. The CDR3 DNA reads TGTGCCAGCAGCTTGGGCGGGGGGTCCTACGAGCAGTACGTC. This gives the protein CASSLGGGSYEQYV.

There are a few counts of this clonotype. This chain joins TRBV19 and TRBJ2-5; D possibly corresponds to TRBD1 (5 bases). V was pared by 4 bases and J by 5 bases, with 11 bases between. Germline V gene lookup returns CDR1 LNHDA and CDR2 SQIVND (reference sequence). This CDR3 is built from 13 residues. The DNA for the CDR3 is TGTGCCAGTAGTACCTTGACAGTGGAGACCCAGTACTTC. Encoded protein: CASSTLTVETQYF.

In this sample, this clonotype turned up a few times. The V call is TRBV12-3 or TRBV12-4, the J call TRBJ1-1; TRBD1 matches at 9 bases. The ends lost 6 bases at V and 0 bases at J; junction bases unmatched: 11. The CDR3 covers 17 residues. The CDR3 loop reads CASSPLRQGGMNTEAFF. As DNA, the CDR3 is TGTGCCAGCAGCCCCCTCCGACAGGGGGGCATGAACACTGAAGCTTTCTTT.

To note about this clonotype: At one boundary the junction diverges from the germline segment, which might be a read error. V usage is TRBV11-2 and J usage is TRBJ1-2; the match to TRBD1 covers 8 bases. There are 16 residues in the CDR3. Germline V lookup: CDR1 SGHAT, CDR2 FQNNGV. The CDR3 bases are TGTGCCAGCAGCCTAGACAGGGGAGGAAGGTTATATGGCTACACCTTC. It specifies CASSLDRGGRLYGYTF. Based on the CDR3 plus reference TRBV11-2 and TRBJ1-2, the full variable domain is EAGVAQSPRYKIIEKRQSVAFWCNPISGHATLYWYQQILGQGPKLLIQFQNNGVVDDSQLPKDRFSAERLKGVDSTLKIQPAKLEDSAVYLCASSLDRGGRLYGYTFGSGTRLTVV.

The chain joins TRBV4-2 to TRBJ2-3; 12 positions agree with TRBD2. V gave up 0 bases and J gave up 2 bases; unmatched junction bases: 6. Germline CDR1 is LGHNA and CDR2 is YNFKEQ. The CDR3 is 18 residues long. The chain's CDR3 is CASSQETSGGLYTDTQYF. CDR3 nucleotide sequence: TGTGCCAGCAGCCAAGAAACTAGCGGGGGGTTATACACAGATACGCAGTATTTT.

There are many counts of this clonotype. This chain joins TRBV9 and TRBJ2-2; 7 bases match TRBD1. Trimming at V came to 4 bases and at J to 4 bases, leaving 1 base not matched to a gene. Germline V CDR1 and CDR2: SGDLS, YYNGEE. The CDR3 length is 13 residues. Written as DNA, the CDR3 is TGTGCCAGCAGCCACAGGGGCACCGGGGAGCTGTTTTTT. It translates to CASSHRGTGELFF.

In this sample, this clonotype turned up a few times. The V and J genes are TRBV6-5 and TRBJ2-5; 8 positions match TRBD2. Per germline, CDR1 MNHEY and CDR2 SVGAGI. After removal of 4 bases from V and 5 bases from J, the junction contained 9 bases not matched to a gene. The CDR3 contains 15 residues. The CDR3 sequence is CASSSYSGVGETQYF. CDR3 sequence (DNA): TGTGCCAGCAGTTCTTATAGCGGGGTGGGGGAGACCCAGTACTTC.